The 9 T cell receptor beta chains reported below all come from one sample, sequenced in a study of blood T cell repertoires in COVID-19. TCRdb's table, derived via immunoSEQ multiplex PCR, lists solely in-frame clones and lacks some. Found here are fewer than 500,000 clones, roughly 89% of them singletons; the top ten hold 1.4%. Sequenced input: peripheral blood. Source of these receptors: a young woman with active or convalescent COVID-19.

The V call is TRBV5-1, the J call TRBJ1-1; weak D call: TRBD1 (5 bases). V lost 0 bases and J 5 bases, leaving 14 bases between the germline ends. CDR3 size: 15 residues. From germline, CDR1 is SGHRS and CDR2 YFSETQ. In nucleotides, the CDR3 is TGCGCCAGCAGCTTGGATAGGGGCGCGGGGACTGAAGCTTTCTTT. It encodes CASSLDRGAGTEAFF. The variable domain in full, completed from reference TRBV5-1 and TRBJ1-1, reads KAGVTQTPRYLIKTRGQQVTLSCSPISGHRSVSWYQQTPGQGLQFLFEYFSETQRNKGNFPGRFSGRQFSNSRSEMNVSTLELGDSALYLCASSLDRGAGTEAFFGQGTRLTVV.

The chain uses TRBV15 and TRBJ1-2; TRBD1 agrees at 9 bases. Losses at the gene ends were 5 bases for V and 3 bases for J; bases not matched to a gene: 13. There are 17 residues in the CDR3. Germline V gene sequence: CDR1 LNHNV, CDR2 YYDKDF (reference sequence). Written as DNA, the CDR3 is TGTGCCACCAGCTCCCGGACAGGGGTGGAGAGGGACTATGGCTACACCTTC. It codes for CATSSRTGVERDYGYTF.

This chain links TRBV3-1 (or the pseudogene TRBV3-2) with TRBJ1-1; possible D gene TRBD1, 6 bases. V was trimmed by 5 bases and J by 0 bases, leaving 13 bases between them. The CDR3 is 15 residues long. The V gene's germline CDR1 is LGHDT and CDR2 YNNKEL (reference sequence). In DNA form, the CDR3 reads TGTGCCAGCAGCGCCCGACAGGTCTTGAACACTGAAGCTTTCTTT. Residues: CASSARQVLNTEAFF.

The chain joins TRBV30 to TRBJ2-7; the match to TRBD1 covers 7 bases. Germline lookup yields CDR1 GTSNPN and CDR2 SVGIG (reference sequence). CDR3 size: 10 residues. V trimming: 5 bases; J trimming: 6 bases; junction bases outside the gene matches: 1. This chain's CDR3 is CAWGTAEQYF. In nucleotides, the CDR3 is TGTGCCTGGGGGACAGCCGAGCAGTACTTC.

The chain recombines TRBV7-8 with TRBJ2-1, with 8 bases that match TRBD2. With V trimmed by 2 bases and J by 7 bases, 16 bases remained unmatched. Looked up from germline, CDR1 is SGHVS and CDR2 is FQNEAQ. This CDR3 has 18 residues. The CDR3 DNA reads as TGTGCCAGCAGCTTACGGTTTCCGCGGGGGGCGGATGGAAATGAGCAGTTCTTC. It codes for CASSLRFPRGADGNEQFF.

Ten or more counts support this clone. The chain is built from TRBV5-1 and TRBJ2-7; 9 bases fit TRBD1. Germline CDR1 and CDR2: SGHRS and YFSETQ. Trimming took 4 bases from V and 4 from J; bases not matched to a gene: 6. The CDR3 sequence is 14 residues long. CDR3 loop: CASSPRDRDYEQYF. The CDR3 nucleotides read TGCGCCAGCAGCCCCCGGGACAGGGATTACGAGCAGTACTTC. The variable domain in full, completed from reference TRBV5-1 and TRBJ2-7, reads KAGVTQTPRYLIKTRGQQVTLSCSPISGHRSVSWYQQTPGQGLQFLFEYFSETQRNKGNFPGRFSGRQFSNSRSEMNVSTLELGDSALYLCASSPRDRDYEQYFGPGTRLTVT.

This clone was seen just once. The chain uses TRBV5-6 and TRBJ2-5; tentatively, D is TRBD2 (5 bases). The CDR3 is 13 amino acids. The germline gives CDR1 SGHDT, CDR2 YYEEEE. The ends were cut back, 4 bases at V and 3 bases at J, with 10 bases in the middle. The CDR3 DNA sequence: TGTGCCAGCAGCCTACTAGTGGAAGAGACCCAGTACTTC. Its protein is CASSLLVEETQYF.

The CDR3 region has the DNA TGCGCCAGCAGCCAAGATAGGACAGGCGTATCCTACGAGCAGTACTTC. Translation: CASSQDRTGVSYEQYF. The rearrangement joins TRBV4-1 to TRBJ2-7; TRBD1 agrees at 7 bases. CDR3 length equals 16 residues. Germline trimming cut 0 bases from V and 1 base from J; bases unmatched to any gene: 6. The germline CDR1 and CDR2 sequences are MGHRA and YSYEKL.

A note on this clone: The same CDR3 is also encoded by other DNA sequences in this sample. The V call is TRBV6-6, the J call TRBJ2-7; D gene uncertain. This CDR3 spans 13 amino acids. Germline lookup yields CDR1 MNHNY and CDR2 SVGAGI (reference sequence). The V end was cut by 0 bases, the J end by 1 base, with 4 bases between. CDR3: CASSYSTSYEQYF. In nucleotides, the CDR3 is TGTGCCAGCAGTTACTCGACTTCCTACGAGCAGTACTTC.